A single sample is the source of the 32 T cell receptor beta chains below, sequenced in a study of blood T cell repertoires in COVID-19. Method: immunoSEQ multiplex PCR; TCRdb's copy keeps in-frame clones and lacks some. The data contain more than 15,000 clones, around nine tenths of them singletons. The specimen sequenced was peripheral blood. These receptors were obtained from a human donor in a cohort sampled during active COVID-19.

The chain combines TRBV28 with TRBJ2-1, with D maybe TRBD2 (7 bases). The CDR3 consists of 14 residues. Germline CDR1 is MDHEN and CDR2 is SYDVKM. V dropped 7 bases and J dropped 3 bases, with 13 bases sitting between them. The CDR3: CASKGGGSYNEQFF. In DNA form, the CDR3 reads TGTGCCAGCAAAGGGGGGGGCAGCTACAATGAGCAGTTCTTC.

The rearrangement links TRBV11-1 to TRBJ2-5, with D perhaps TRBD1 (6 bases). The germline gives CDR1 SGHAT, CDR2 FQDESV (reference sequence). V gave up 8 bases and J gave up 5 bases, with 12 bases separating them. The CDR3 has 12 amino acids. Here the CDR3 reads CASGQSGETQYF. The CDR3 DNA is TGTGCCAGCGGACAGAGTGGCGAGACCCAGTACTTC.

The chain links TRBV3-1 (or the pseudogene TRBV3-2) to TRBJ1-5; 10 nucleotides match TRBD1. Germline assignment: CDR1 LGHDT and CDR2 YNNKEL (reference sequence). The CDR3 loop spans 16 amino acids. After removal of 1 base from V and 2 bases from J, the junction contained 2 bases not matched to a gene. This chain's CDR3 is CASSQAGTGGNQPQHF. The CDR3 DNA follows: TGTGCCAGCAGCCAAGCCGGGACAGGGGGCAATCAGCCCCAGCATTTT.

As DNA, the CDR3 is TGTGCCAGTAGTATTAGGCACGCTGGGGCGAGTTTCGCGAACACCGGGGAGCTGTTTTTT. Protein: CASSIRHAGASFANTGELFF. This chain uses TRBV19 with TRBJ2-2; D might be TRBD1 (5 bases). Trimming cost V 3 bases and J 0 bases, with 23 bases left between them. The CDR3 consists of 20 residues. Per germline, CDR1 LNHDA and CDR2 SQIVND (reference sequence).

CDR3 DNA sequence: TGTGCCAGAAGCTTCAAACAGGACAGGTTGAATGGCTACACCTTC. As protein: CARSFKQDRLNGYTF. The chain carries TRBV5-3 and TRBJ1-2; 7 bases match TRBD1. TRBV5-3 is reported as an ORF; its role is uncertain. This CDR3 spans 15 amino acids. V dropped 2 bases and J dropped 6; count of bases not matched to a gene: 10.

The CDR3 sequence is CATSDFPALGGGSYNEQFF. DNA for the CDR3: TGTGCCACCAGTGATTTTCCGGCGTTGGGGGGGGGCTCCTACAATGAGCAGTTCTTC. The V call is TRBV24-1, the J call TRBJ2-1, with TRBD2 matching over 7 bases. V was pared by 1 base and J by 0 bases, with 11 bases of the junction left unmatched. This CDR3 has 19 residues. Germline assignment: CDR1 KGHDR and CDR2 SFDVKD.

The rearrangement uses TRBV9 and TRBJ2-7, with TRBD2 identical over 12 bases. This CDR3 has 14 residues. Trimming at V came to 3 bases and at J to 12 bases, leaving 10 bases not matched to a gene. The germline CDR1 and CDR2 sequences are SGDLS and YYNGEE. In nucleotides, the CDR3 is TGTGCCAGCAGCGGAGGACTAGCGGGACCCAAGATGTACTTC. Encoded protein: CASSGGLAGPKMYF.

The V and J genes are TRBV6-6 and TRBJ2-2; D gene ambiguous. The CDR3 loop spans 15 amino acids. CDR1 and CDR2 from the germline V gene are MNHNY and SVGAGI (reference sequence). V lost 6 bases to trimming and J lost 0 bases, with 11 bases between them. The CDR3 nucleotides are TGTGCCAGCAGCCCCCCTGTCCCGAACACCGGGGAGCTGTTTTTT. Encoded protein: CASSPPVPNTGELFF.

The chain uses TRBV5-8 and TRBJ2-1; 8 bases match TRBD1. Germline V gene sequence: CDR1 SGHTS, CDR2 YDEGEE. The junction had 10 bases not matched to a gene; V was cut back by 3 bases and J by 8 bases. There are 15 residues in the CDR3. CDR3 DNA sequence: TGTGCCAGCAGCTCGAGAGGACAGGGAGTTGATGAGCAGTTCTTC. It is translated as CASSSRGQGVDEQFF.

V is TRBV7-8 and J is TRBJ1-2; the D is unclear. The CDR3 contains 16 residues. Germline V gene sequence: CDR1 SGHVS, CDR2 FQNEAQ. The germline V and J ends were trimmed by 7 bases and 0 bases, with 18 bases remaining between them. DNA for the CDR3: TGTGCCAGCACCCGCGCGCAGGCAGCTCCTAACTATGGCTACACCTTC. Translated: CASTRAQAAPNYGYTF.

V and J are TRBV24-1 and TRBJ2-3, with 10 positions matching TRBD2. Germline V gene data show CDR1 as KGHDR and CDR2 as SFDVKD. This CDR3 spans 17 amino acids. J gave up 2 bases and V 3 bases, and 7 bases lay outside the gene matches. CDR3 loop: CATSDPYSGGYTDTQYF. The CDR3 DNA reads as TGTGCCACCAGTGATCCATATAGCGGGGGGTACACAGATACGCAGTATTTT.

The rearrangement joins TRBV15 to TRBJ2-3; no firm D call. Germline CDR1 LNHNV, CDR2 YYDKDF (reference sequence). Trimming removed 5 bases from V and 6 bases from J, with 15 bases in between. CDR3 length equals 14 residues. DNA for the CDR3: TGTGCCACCAGCCCTTCCCCGAGAGCTGATACGCAGTATTTT. Amino acid sequence: CATSPSPRADTQYF.

This clone occurred once. The J gene is TRBJ2-5, the V gene TRBV6-6, with 11 bases identical to TRBD2. Losses at the gene ends were 2 bases for V and 4 bases for J; bases not matched to a gene: 0. Germline values: CDR1 MNHNY, CDR2 SVGAGI (reference sequence). The CDR3 totals 14 residues. CDR3 amino acids: CASSYGLAGETQYF. CDR3 DNA: TGTGCCAGCAGTTACGGACTAGCGGGAGAGACCCAGTACTTC.

The V gene is TRBV5-4, the J gene TRBJ2-5, with TRBD2 identical over 10 bases. Germline V lookup: CDR1 SGHNT, CDR2 YYREEE (reference sequence). CDR3 length: 15 amino acids. With V trimmed by 4 bases and J by 1 base, 4 bases remained unmatched. The CDR3 nucleotides read TGTGCCAGCAGCACCGGACTAGCGGTCCAAGAGACCCAGTACTTC. Encoded protein: CASSTGLAVQETQYF.

V gene TRBV10-3 combines with J gene TRBJ1-5, with D perhaps TRBD1 (5 bases). The CDR3 length is 14 residues. CDR1 and CDR2 from the germline V gene are ENHRY and SYGVKD. Between the trimmed V and J ends, which lost 3 bases and 5 bases, there was a span of 11 bases. In nucleotides, the CDR3 is TGTGCCATCAGTGACCCCAGGGTAGATCAGCCCCAGCATTTT. This gives the protein CAISDPRVDQPQHF.

The chain uses TRBV28 and TRBJ1-1; the D gene is possibly TRBD1 (5 bases). From germline, CDR1 is MDHEN and CDR2 SYDVKM. CDR3 size: 15 residues. Trimming left V 8 bases short and J 2 bases short, with 18 bases between. CDR3 bases: TGTGCCAGCCGAGGTGGGGGGAGCGGAAACACTGAAGCTTTCTTT. It translates to CASRGGGSGNTEAFF.

The chain links TRBV5-6 to TRBJ2-2; TRBD2 aligns across 15 bases. Trimming at V came to 4 bases and at J to 5 bases, leaving 6 bases not matched to a gene. The CDR3 runs to 17 residues. Germline-derived CDR1 and CDR2 are SGHDT and YYEEEE. Here the CDR3 reads CASSQGLAGGLTGELFF. In DNA form, the CDR3 reads TGTGCCAGCAGCCAGGGACTAGCGGGAGGTTTAACCGGGGAGCTGTTTTTT.

The chain has TRBV30 and TRBJ2-1; D may be TRBD2 (5 bases). The CDR3 has 13 residues. Trimming shortened V by 3 bases and J by 1 base, and 7 bases separated the two germline ends. Germline V lookup: CDR1 GTSNPN, CDR2 SVGIG (reference sequence). The CDR3 DNA follows: TGTGCCTGGAGAGCGGATTCCTACAATGAGCAGTTCTTC. Amino acids: CAWRADSYNEQFF.

The genes are TRBV5-1 and TRBJ2-3; possible D gene TRBD1, 5 bases. Germline values: CDR1 SGHRS, CDR2 YFSETQ. Between the trimmed V and J ends, which lost 1 base and 1 base, there was a span of 16 bases. CDR3 size: 17 residues. The chain's CDR3 is CASSLIGSSGRTDTQYF. CDR3 DNA sequence: TGCGCCAGCAGCTTGATCGGTTCTTCAGGGCGCACAGATACGCAGTATTTT.

This rearrangement joins TRBV5-1 to TRBJ1-5, with TRBD1 matching 8 bases. The ends lost 0 bases at V and 6 bases at J; junction bases unmatched: 2. This CDR3 comprises 14 residues. CDR1 and CDR2 (germline): SGHRS, YFSETQ. CDR3 amino acids: CASSLDRGTQPQHF. The CDR3 coding sequence is TGCGCCAGCAGCTTGGACAGGGGGACTCAGCCCCAGCATTTT.

CDR3 loop: CASSFESGQGTEQYF. The CDR3 nucleotides are TGTGCCAGCAGCTTCGAGTCGGGACAGGGAACCGAGCAGTACTTC. The genes are TRBV11-3 and TRBJ2-7; TRBD1 agrees at 9 bases. The CDR3 extends over 15 amino acids. With 3 bases clipped from V and 6 bases from J, the junction kept 9 bases outside the gene matches. Germline V CDR1 and CDR2: SGHNT, YENEEA.

The chain joins TRBV27 to TRBJ2-4; TRBD1 is a possible D gene (6 bases). Trimming removed 5 bases at V and 1 base at J, with 12 bases between. The CDR3 is 15 amino acids. CDR1 and CDR2 (germline): MNHEY, SMNVEV (reference sequence). CDR3 DNA sequence: TGTGCCAGCAGTCCAGGGGCTCTGGCCAAAAACATTCAGTACTTC. Protein product: CASSPGALAKNIQYF.

The V gene is TRBV19, the J gene TRBJ1-2; 8 positions agree with TRBD1. J lost 4 bases, V lost 4 bases, and 2 bases had no gene match. This CDR3 region has 13 residues. CDR1 is LNHDA, CDR2 SQIVND, per germline (reference sequence). The CDR3 is CASSKGQAYGYTF. The DNA of the CDR3 is TGTGCCAGTAGTAAGGGACAGGCCTATGGCTACACCTTC.

This chain uses TRBV3-1 (or the pseudogene TRBV3-2) with TRBJ2-1, with D perhaps TRBD2 (5 bases). The germline gives CDR1 LGHDT, CDR2 YNNKEL (reference sequence). The V gene lost 0 bases and the J gene lost 6 bases, with 9 bases spanning the gap. The CDR3 consists of 14 residues. CDR3: CASSQDHLANEQFF. CDR3 sequence (DNA): TGTGCCAGCAGCCAAGATCATCTAGCCAATGAGCAGTTCTTC.

This clone was counted a few times. The rearrangement links TRBV6-5 to TRBJ2-7, with 8 bases matching TRBD2. The CDR3 length is 13 residues. CDR1 MNHEY and CDR2 SVGAGI come from the germline V gene. Unmatched junction bases numbered 3, after V lost 6 bases and J lost 2 bases. In DNA, the CDR3 is TGTGCCAGCAGACCAGCGGGAGCCTACGAGCAGTACTTC. Its protein product is CASRPAGAYEQYF.

This clone has just one count. This rearrangement joins TRBV28 to TRBJ1-5; D remains ambiguous. The CDR3 spans 16 residues. V shed 5 bases and J shed 9 bases, with 23 bases lying between them. Germline-derived CDR1 and CDR2 are MDHEN and SYDVKM. Here the CDR3 DNA reads TGTGCCAGCAGTGGAGTCTCGCCGGGTGGTACAAGGCCCCAGCATTTT. Translated, it gives CASSGVSPGGTRPQHF.

The rearrangement uses TRBV7-9 and TRBJ2-6; 7 nucleotides agree with TRBD2. Germline loops: CDR1 SEHNR, CDR2 FQNEAQ (reference sequence). This CDR3 region has 15 residues. V lost 1 base and J lost 8; bases outside the gene matches: 5. The CDR3 loop reads CASSLGAGTTNVLTF. CDR3 bases: TGTGCCAGCAGCTTAGGAGCCGGGACTACCAACGTCCTGACTTTC.

The chain couples TRBV6-6 to TRBJ2-1; D gene ambiguous. Trimming left V 0 bases short and J 4 bases short, with 13 bases between. Germline CDR1 MNHNY, CDR2 SVGAGI (reference sequence). The CDR3 has 16 residues. Written as DNA, the CDR3 is TGTGCCAGCAGTTACTCGACTGGCCACCCTTACAATGAGCAGTTCTTC. This gives the protein CASSYSTGHPYNEQFF.

The gene calls are TRBV19 and TRBJ1-3; D not resolved. The CDR3 has 15 amino acids. V gave up 2 bases and J gave up 0 bases, with 8 bases separating them. The germline CDR1 and CDR2 sequences are LNHDA and SQIVND (reference sequence). The CDR3 here is CASSISGFSGNTIYF. CDR3 nucleotides: TGTGCCAGTAGTATATCGGGGTTCTCTGGAAACACCATATATTTT.

CDR3 loop: CASSAGDRSSYEQYF. Here the CDR3 DNA reads TGTGCCAGCAGCGCTGGGGACAGGAGCTCCTACGAGCAGTACTTC. The V gene is TRBV9, the J gene TRBJ2-7; 8 bases are shared with TRBD1. The CDR3 contains 15 residues. Trimming at V came to 3 bases and at J to 0 bases, leaving 5 bases not matched to a gene. Germline loops: CDR1 SGDLS, CDR2 YYNGEE.

This chain links TRBV5-1 with TRBJ2-5; 11 nucleotides align to TRBD1. Germline trimming cut 0 bases from V and 4 bases from J; bases unmatched to any gene: 5. The CDR3 has 16 residues. CDR1 is SGHRS and CDR2 is YFSETQ in the germline V gene. CDR3 protein: CASSLAGGQGVETQYF. In DNA form, the CDR3 reads TGCGCCAGCAGCTTGGCCGGGGGACAGGGGGTAGAGACCCAGTACTTC.

This clone turned up a few times. V is TRBV29-1 and J is TRBJ2-7, with 14 bases fitting TRBD2. This CDR3 is 16 amino acids long. Germline V gene sequence: CDR1 SQVTM, CDR2 ANQGSEA. Trimming removed 6 bases from V and 0 bases from J; junction bases left unmatched: 7. CDR3 loop: CSVKGLAGENSYEQYF. The CDR3 nucleotides read TGCAGCGTCAAGGGACTAGCGGGAGAAAACTCCTACGAGCAGTACTTC.